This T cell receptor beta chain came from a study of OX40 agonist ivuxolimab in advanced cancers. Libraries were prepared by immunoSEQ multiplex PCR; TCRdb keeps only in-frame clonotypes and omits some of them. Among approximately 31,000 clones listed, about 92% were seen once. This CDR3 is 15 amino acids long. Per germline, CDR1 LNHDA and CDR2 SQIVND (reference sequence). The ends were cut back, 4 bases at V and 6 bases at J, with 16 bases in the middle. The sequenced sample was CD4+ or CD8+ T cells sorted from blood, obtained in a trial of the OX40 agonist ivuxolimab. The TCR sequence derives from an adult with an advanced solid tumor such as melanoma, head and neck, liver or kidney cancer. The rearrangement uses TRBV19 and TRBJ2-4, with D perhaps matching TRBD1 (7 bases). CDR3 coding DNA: TGTGCCAGTAGTACGCAGGGGGGACGGTTAAACATTCAGTACTTC. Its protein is CASSTQGGRLNIQYF.